This T cell receptor (beta chain) was recorded in a study of cytotoxic CD8 clonotypes in ibrutinib-treated CLL. Study-wide background: After a median around 11 months on treatment (6 to 36), response samples were drawn. Study-level findings and limits: Clonality increased with ibrutinib response but returned toward baseline at progression.

Sequenced by immunoSEQ multiplex PCR; TCRdb stores in-frame clones only, minus some. The table includes over 250,000 clones, 65% to 85% detected once. CDR1 ENHRY and CDR2 SYGVKD come from the germline V gene. V lost 0 bases, J lost 2 bases, and 4 bases lay in between. This CDR3 is built from 13 residues. Regarding this clone: Its target is unknown.

The rearrangement links TRBV10-3 to TRBJ1-2; D is ambiguous. This material consisted of PBMCs, taken at disease progression, from a patient treated with ibrutinib. The receptor's source is a human donor with chronic lymphocytic leukemia. CDR3 sequence (DNA): TGTGCCATCAGTGAGTCTGAGAACTATGGCTACACCTTC. Encoded protein: CAISESENYGYTF.